This T cell receptor (beta chain) was captured by sequencing in a study of cytomegalovirus exposure and HLA in healthy donors. The CDR3 contains 18 residues. CDR1 and CDR2 (germline): SGDLS, YYNGEE. Trimming at V came to 0 bases and at J to 0 bases, leaving 9 bases not matched to a gene. The approximately 130-subject validation cohort, separate from the roughly 700-subject first cohort, included the donors. Sequencing used immunoSEQ multiplex PCR; TCRdb keeps in-frame clones, though not all of them. The sample yields approximately 260,000 clones, around 85% seen once. Source material: PBMCs. This chain connects TRBV9 to TRBJ2-3, with TRBD2 matching 8 bases. This clonotype was sampled from a woman in her late teens or twenties in good health and CMV-seronegative. The CDR3 DNA sequence: TGTGCCAGCAGCGTAGAGGGACTAGGGATTTCTAGCACAGATACGCAGTATTTT. It specifies CASSVEGLGISSTDTQYF.